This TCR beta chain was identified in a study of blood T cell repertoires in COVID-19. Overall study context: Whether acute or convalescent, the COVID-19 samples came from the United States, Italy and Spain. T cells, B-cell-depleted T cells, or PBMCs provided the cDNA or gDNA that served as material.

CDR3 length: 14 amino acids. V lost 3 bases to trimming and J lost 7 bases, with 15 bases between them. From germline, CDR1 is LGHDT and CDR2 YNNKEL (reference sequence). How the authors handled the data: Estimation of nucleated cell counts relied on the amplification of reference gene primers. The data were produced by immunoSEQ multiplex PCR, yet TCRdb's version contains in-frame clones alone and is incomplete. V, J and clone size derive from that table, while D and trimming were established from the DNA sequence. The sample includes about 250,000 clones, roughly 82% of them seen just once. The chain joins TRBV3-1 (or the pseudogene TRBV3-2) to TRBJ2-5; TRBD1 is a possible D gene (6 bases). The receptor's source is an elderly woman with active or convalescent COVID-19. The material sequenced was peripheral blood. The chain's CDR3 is CASSQDSGVGTQYF. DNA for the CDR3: TGTGCCAGCAGCCAGGACAGCGGTGTGGGGACCCAGTACTTC.